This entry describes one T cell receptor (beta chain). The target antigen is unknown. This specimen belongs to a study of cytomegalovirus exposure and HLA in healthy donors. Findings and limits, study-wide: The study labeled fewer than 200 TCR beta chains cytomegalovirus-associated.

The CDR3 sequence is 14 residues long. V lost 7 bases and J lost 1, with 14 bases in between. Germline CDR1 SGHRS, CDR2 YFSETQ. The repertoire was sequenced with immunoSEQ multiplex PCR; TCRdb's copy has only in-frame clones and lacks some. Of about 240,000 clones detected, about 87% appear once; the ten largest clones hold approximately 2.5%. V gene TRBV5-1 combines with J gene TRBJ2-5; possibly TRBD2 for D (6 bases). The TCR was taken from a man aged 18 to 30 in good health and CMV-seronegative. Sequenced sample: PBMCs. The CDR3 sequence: CASHTGTPQETQYF. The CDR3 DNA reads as TGCGCCAGCCACACCGGGACTCCCCAAGAGACCCAGTACTTC.